This T cell receptor (beta chain) originates from a study of blood T cell repertoires in COVID-19. Study context: The study drew acute and convalescent COVID-19 samples from the United States, Italy and Spain.

TCRdb's copy holds only in-frame clones and misses some; the assay was immunoSEQ multiplex PCR. Counted here are under 200,000 clones, 80% to 90% occurring once; the ten biggest clones make up under 8.5%. Trimming pared 0 bases from V and 1 base from J, leaving 9 bases between. This CDR3 comprises 15 residues. CDR1 and CDR2 (germline): LGHNA, YNFKEQ. The sequence was obtained from a man in his forties who had recovered from COVID-19. Sequencing was done on a sample of peripheral blood. The chain combines TRBV4-2 with TRBJ1-2, with a weak D call TRBD1 (6 bases). The CDR3 region is CASSQETGVNYGYTF. CDR3 bases: TGTGCCAGCAGCCAAGAGACAGGAGTTAACTATGGCTACACCTTC.